This TCR beta chain is from a study of cytomegalovirus exposure and HLA in healthy donors. Trimming took 4 bases from V and 8 from J; bases not matched to a gene: 13. The CDR3 runs 15 residues. Germline V CDR1 and CDR2: SGHNT, YENEEA. The PCR employed 60 Vbeta primers together with 13 Jbeta primers. Some clones are missing from TCRdb's copy, which holds only in-frame ones; the method was immunoSEQ multiplex PCR. The sample has approximately 150,000 clones; around four fifths are singletons. This clone is medium-sized by share. This clonotype was sampled from a woman in her fifties or sixties in good health and CMV-seropositive. Material: PBMCs. V gene TRBV11-3 combines with J gene TRBJ1-1; 7 bases are shared with TRBD1. The CDR3 DNA sequence: TGTGCCAGCAGCTATCCCCTCGACAGGGAAGGCGAAGCTTTCTTT. This codes for CASSYPLDREGEAFF. Drawing the rest from reference TRBV11-3 and TRBJ1-1, the complete variable domain is EAGVVQSPRYKIIEKKQPVAFWCNPISGHNTLYWYLQNLGQGPELLIRYENEEAVDDSQLPKDRFSAERLKGVDSTLKIQPAELGDSAVYLCASSYPLDREGEAFFGQGTRLTVV.